Sequencing of this T cell receptor beta chain was carried out in a study of shared clonotypes between healthy human individuals. Looking at the study overall: The donor pool was made up of a couple of women and a few men aged 18 to 49. Study-wide points: Sampling used blood alone; tissue repertoires probably differ.

Note on this clone: Its antigen is undetermined.

This CDR3 comprises 15 residues. Looked up from germline, CDR1 is SGHRS and CDR2 is YFSETQ. The V gene lost 2 bases and the J gene lost 5 bases, with 16 bases spanning the gap. Researchers ran the assay at a deep level. Methods used by the authors: Junction-only sequences produced by ImmunoSEQ had no quality scores, so filtering differed. Assay: immunoSEQ multiplex PCR; the TCRdb copy retains only in-frame clones and omits some. The V and J calls and the clone size are those of that table, but D and trimming were determined from the DNA. The table records about 770,000 clones, just under 75% of them present only once.

This TCR came from a woman aged 30 to 39 in good health. Sequences were obtained from memory CD4+ T cells sorted from blood. Documented subset: CD45RA-negative fraction. The chain is built from TRBV5-1 and TRBJ2-5; D unclear. The CDR3 sequence is CASSLYSGGRETQYF. For the CDR3, the DNA is TGCGCCAGCAGCTTATATTCCGGTGGGCGGGAGACCCAGTACTTC.